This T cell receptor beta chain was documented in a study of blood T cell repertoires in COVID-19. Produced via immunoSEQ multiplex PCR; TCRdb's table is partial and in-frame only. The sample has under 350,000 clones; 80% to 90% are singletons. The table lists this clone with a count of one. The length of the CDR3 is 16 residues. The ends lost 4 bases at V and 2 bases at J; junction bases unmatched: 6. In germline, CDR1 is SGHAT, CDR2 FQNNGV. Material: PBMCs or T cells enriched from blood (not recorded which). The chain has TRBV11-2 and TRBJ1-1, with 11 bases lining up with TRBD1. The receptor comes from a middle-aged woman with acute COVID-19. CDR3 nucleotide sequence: TGTGCCAGCAGCTCCGGACAGGGGGCTGTAAACACTGAAGCTTTCTTT. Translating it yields CASSSGQGAVNTEAFF.